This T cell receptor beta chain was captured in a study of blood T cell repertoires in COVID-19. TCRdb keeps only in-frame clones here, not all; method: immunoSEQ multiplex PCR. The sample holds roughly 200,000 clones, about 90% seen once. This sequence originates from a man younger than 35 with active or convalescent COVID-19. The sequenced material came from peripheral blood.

The CDR3 region has the DNA TGTGCCAGCAGCGGCAATGGCTACGAGCAGTACTTC. Amino acids: CASSGNGYEQYF. The chain links TRBV3-1 (or the pseudogene TRBV3-2) to TRBJ2-7, with D uncertain. Trimming stripped 5 bases from V and 3 bases from J, with 8 bases between. Germline CDR1 reads LGHDT; CDR2 reads YNNKEL (reference sequence). The CDR3 runs to 12 residues.